This is a list of T cell receptor beta chains from one sample in a study of T cell responses to AZD1222 COVID-19 vaccine. Some clones are missing from TCRdb's copy, which holds only in-frame ones; the method was immunoSEQ multiplex PCR. The sample has roughly 130,000 clones; approximately 90% are singletons. The source material was peripheral blood, sampled on day 0 of AZD1222 vaccination. Receptor source: an adult in good health. The CDR3 runs from the conserved cysteine through the conserved F or W. The D gene is left open where the match is weak. Where a row states a size, it is once, few, many or the class of an expanded clone; other rows omit it.

clone_size	v_call	d_call	j_call	cdr3_aa	cdr3_nt
NA	TRBV7-2	TRBD2	TRBJ2-7	CASSLSVSGSGEQYF	TGTGCCAGCAGCTTGTCCGTTAGCGGGAGCGGCGAGCAGTACTTC
NA	TRBV4-2	TRBD2	TRBJ2-3	CASSPGTSGRQADTQYF	TGTGCCAGCAGCCCTGGGACTAGCGGGCGCCAAGCAGATACGCAGTATTTT
NA	TRBV20-1	NA	TRBJ2-1	CRAGTFDEQFF	TGCAGGGCAGGGACATTCGATGAGCAGTTCTTC
NA	TRBV24-1	TRBD2	TRBJ2-1	CATSGLAGDPEQFF	TGTGCCACCAGTGGACTAGCGGGAGATCCCGAGCAGTTCTTC
NA	TRBV6-4	NA	TRBJ1-1	CASSRGAVNTEAFF	TGTGCCAGCAGCCGTGGGGCGGTGAACACTGAAGCTTTCTTT
NA	TRBV28	NA	TRBJ1-1	CASSLGRLSTFF	TGTGCCAGCAGTTTAGGCAGGTTATCGACTTTCTTT
NA	TRBV5-1	NA	TRBJ2-3	CASSLEEDTQYF	TGCGCCAGCAGCTTGGAAGAAGATACGCAGTATTTT
NA	TRBV19	NA	TRBJ1-1	CASSPTVFQGMNTEAFF	TGTGCCAGTAGTCCCACAGTCTTTCAGGGGATGAACACTGAAGCTTTCTTT
NA	TRBV5-1	TRBD1	TRBJ1-6	CASSPSGTGPSSYNSPLHF	TGCGCCAGCAGCCCGTCGGGGACAGGGCCGAGCTCCTATAATTCACCCCTCCACTTT
NA	TRBV6-1	NA	TRBJ2-3	CASSEVVGFRDTQYF	TGTGCCAGCAGTGAAGTGGTCGGGTTCCGGGATACGCAGTATTTT
NA	TRBV27	NA	TRBJ1-2	CASSPPGLTYGYTF	TGTGCCAGCAGTCCTCCGGGACTGACCTATGGCTACACCTTC
NA	TRBV30	TRBD1	TRBJ1-2	CAWSVFLGQAGGYTF	TGTGCCTGGAGTGTATTTTTGGGACAGGCGGGCGGCTACACCTTC
NA	TRBV28	TRBD1	TRBJ1-6	CASSTGEWNSPLHF	TGTGCCAGCAGTACAGGGGAATGGAATTCACCCCTCCACTTT
NA	TRBV5-1	NA	TRBJ2-1	CASSLALRVAMGNEQFF	TGCGCCAGCAGCTTGGCCCTTAGGGTAGCTATGGGGAATGAGCAGTTCTTC
once	TRBV27	TRBD2	TRBJ2-3	CASSETSGRADTQYF	TGTGCCAGCAGTGAAACTAGCGGGAGGGCAGATACGCAGTATTTT
NA	TRBV27	NA	TRBJ1-1	CASSLSGRGTEAFF	TGTGCCAGCAGTCTCTCCGGGAGGGGCACTGAAGCTTTCTTT
NA	TRBV19	NA	TRBJ1-2	CASRKFSTGPINYGYTF	TGTGCCAGTAGGAAATTCTCCACAGGGCCGATCAACTATGGCTACACCTTC
NA	TRBV20-1	NA	TRBJ1-5	CSASIYSGVRNQPQHF	TGCAGTGCTAGTATATACTCAGGGGTGAGGAATCAGCCCCAGCATTTT
NA	TRBV6-6	NA	TRBJ2-2	CASSPWDTGELFF	TGTGCCAGCAGTCCGTGGGACACCGGGGAGCTGTTTTTT
once	TRBV3-1/TRBV3-2	TRBD2	TRBJ2-7	CASSQDSGNPYYEQYF	TGTGCCAGCAGCCAAGATAGCGGGAACCCTTACTACGAGCAGTACTTC
NA	TRBV24-1	NA	TRBJ1-6	CATKDNSPLHF	TGTGCCACCAAGGATAATTCACCCCTCCACTTT
NA	TRBV28	TRBD1	TRBJ1-1	CASSLLGQGTTEAFF	TGTGCCAGCAGTTTACTTGGACAGGGGACCACTGAAGCTTTCTTT
NA	TRBV7-6	NA	TRBJ1-1	CASSLAQGEAFF	TGTGCCAGCAGCTTAGCGCAAGGTGAAGCTTTCTTT
NA	TRBV5-4	NA	TRBJ1-2	CASIRRGFNYGYTF	TGTGCCAGCATCCGCAGGGGCTTTAACTATGGCTACACCTTC
NA	TRBV11-2	TRBD2	TRBJ2-1	CASSSIWTSASYNEQFF	TGTGCCAGCAGCTCCATTTGGACTAGCGCCTCCTACAATGAGCAGTTCTTC
once	TRBV6-5	NA	TRBJ1-3	CASSALDNSGNTIYF	TGTGCCAGCAGCGCCTTGGACAACTCTGGAAACACCATATATTTT
NA	TRBV6-5	NA	TRBJ1-3	CASSYSALSSGNTIYF	TGTGCCAGCAGTTACTCGGCTTTGAGCTCTGGAAACACCATATATTTT
few	TRBV3-1/TRBV3-2	NA	TRBJ2-1	CASSQAGTPNHGSYNEQFF	TGTGCCAGCAGCCAAGCCGGGACCCCCAACCACGGGTCCTACAATGAGCAGTTCTTC
NA	TRBV5-5	NA	TRBJ1-4	CASSFRSQEKLFF	TGTGCCAGCAGCTTCCGTAGTCAAGAAAAACTGTTTTTT
NA	TRBV10-2	NA	TRBJ1-4	CASSVTRGGSEKLFF	TGCGCCAGCAGCGTCACGAGGGGTGGGAGCGAAAAACTGTTTTTT
NA	TRBV19	NA	TRBJ1-5	CASSPHLQGFSNQPQHF	TGTGCCAGTAGTCCCCATCTACAGGGATTTAGCAATCAGCCCCAGCATTTT
NA	TRBV5-6	NA	TRBJ1-2	CASSLPNLGNGYTF	TGTGCCAGCAGCTTGCCCAACCTCGGCAATGGCTACACCTTC
NA	TRBV12-5	NA	TRBJ2-3	CASGQITDTQYF	TGTGCTAGTGGCCAGATCACAGATACGCAGTATTTT
NA	TRBV7-2	NA	TRBJ1-5	CASSAGTGAIKPQHF	TGTGCCAGCAGCGCAGGGACGGGTGCAATTAAGCCCCAGCATTTT
NA	TRBV27	TRBD1	TRBJ1-5	CASGNPGQDNQPQHF	TGTGCCAGCGGAAACCCGGGACAGGACAATCAGCCCCAGCATTTT
NA	TRBV5-4	TRBD1	TRBJ1-2	CASSLPGEGAEGYTF	TGTGCCAGCAGCTTGCCCGGAGAGGGGGCGGAGGGCTACACCTTC